This T cell receptor beta chain is from a study of cytomegalovirus exposure and HLA in healthy donors. The wider study: Counted in an early data release were 75 million to 85 million unique TCRs from HLA-typed donors. The Caucasian-associated ancestry cluster contained roughly four fifths of the roughly 400 genotyped donors.

Germline V gene lookup returns CDR1 SGHRS and CDR2 YFSETQ. This CDR3 is built from 15 residues. The V end was cut by 4 bases, the J end by 0 bases, with 11 bases between. Concerning this clone: The antigen remains unidentified.

Study-wide findings and caveats: The authors excluded some V segments, including TRBV6-2 and TRBV6-3, as indistinguishable. A cluster of highly shared sequence variants was likely a sequencing artifact.

60 Vbeta and 13 Jbeta primers were used in PCR. TCRdb's copy holds only in-frame clones and misses some; the assay was immunoSEQ multiplex PCR. This repertoire shows just over 150,000 clones, roughly 88% found once; its top ten account for roughly 6.7%. The TCR comes from a man aged 50 or older in good health and CMV-seropositive. The sequencing input was PBMCs. V is TRBV5-1 and J is TRBJ1-3; D possibly corresponds to TRBD1 (6 bases). The CDR3 DNA follows: TGCGCCAGCAGCGGGCAGGGACACTCTGGAAACACCATATATTTT. Encoded protein: CASSGQGHSGNTIYF.